This T cell receptor (beta chain) derives from a study of blood T cell repertoires in COVID-19. Study details: T cells, B-cell-depleted T cells, or PBMCs provided the cDNA or gDNA that served as material.

Original processing methods: Estimates of nucleated cell counts were drawn from the amplification of reference gene primers. Clones were sequenced by immunoSEQ multiplex PCR, and TCRdb holds only the in-frame ones, with some missing. D and trimming were read from the DNA, whereas the V and J calls and clone size are those reported in that table. The table has 250,000 to 350,000 clones, 88% seen once. This CDR3 has 15 amino acids. CDR1 SGHRS and CDR2 YFSETQ come from the germline V gene. Trimming removed 2 bases from V and 0 bases from J; junction bases left unmatched: 1. The Seattle patients, enrolled during active infection, were followed longitudinally.

This receptor was identified in a woman between 25 and 40 years old with COVID-19, enrolled during active disease. The genes are TRBV5-1 and TRBJ2-7; 11 bases map to TRBD1. The sequencing input was peripheral blood. The CDR3 is CASSFGTGGSYEQYF. CDR3 nucleotides: TGCGCCAGCAGCTTTGGGACAGGGGGCTCCTACGAGCAGTACTTC.